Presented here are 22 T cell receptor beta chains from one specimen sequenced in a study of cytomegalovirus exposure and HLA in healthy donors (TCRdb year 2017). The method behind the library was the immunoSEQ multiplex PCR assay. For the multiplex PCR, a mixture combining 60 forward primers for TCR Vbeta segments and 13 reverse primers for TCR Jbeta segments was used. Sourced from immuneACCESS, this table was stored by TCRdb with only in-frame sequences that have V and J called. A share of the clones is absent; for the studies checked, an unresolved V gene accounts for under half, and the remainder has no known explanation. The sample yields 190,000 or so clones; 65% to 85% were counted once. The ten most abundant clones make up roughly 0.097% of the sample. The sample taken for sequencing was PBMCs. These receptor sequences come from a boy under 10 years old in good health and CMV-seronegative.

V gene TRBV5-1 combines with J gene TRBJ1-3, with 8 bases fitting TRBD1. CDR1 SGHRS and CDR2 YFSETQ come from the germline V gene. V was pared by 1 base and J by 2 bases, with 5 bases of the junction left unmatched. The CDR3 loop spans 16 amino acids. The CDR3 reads CASSLSGQDAGNTIYF. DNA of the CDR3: TGCGCCAGCAGCTTGTCGGGACAGGACGCTGGAAACACCATATATTTT.

The CDR3 spells CASSLTRWDEQYF. Written as DNA, the CDR3 is TGCGCCAGCAGCCTGACTAGGTGGGACGAGCAGTACTTC. The gene calls are TRBV4-3 and TRBJ2-7, with TRBD2 as a possible D gene (6 bases). Germline V gives CDR1 LGHNA, CDR2 YSLEER. V was trimmed by 4 bases and J by 5 bases, leaving 12 bases between them. The CDR3 extends over 13 amino acids.

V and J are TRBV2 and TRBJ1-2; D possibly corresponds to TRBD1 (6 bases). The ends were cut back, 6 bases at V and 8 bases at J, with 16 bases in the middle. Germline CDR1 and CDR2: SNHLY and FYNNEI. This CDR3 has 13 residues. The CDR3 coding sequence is TGTGCCAGCAGCGACCGGGACACGGGCGGCTACACCTTC. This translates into CASSDRDTGGYTF.

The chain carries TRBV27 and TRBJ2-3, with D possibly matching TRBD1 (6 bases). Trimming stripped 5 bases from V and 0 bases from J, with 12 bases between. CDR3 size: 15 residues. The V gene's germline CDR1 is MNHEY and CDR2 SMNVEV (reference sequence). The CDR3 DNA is TGTGCCAGCAGTCCCCCGGGACAAAGCACAGATACGCAGTATTTT. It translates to CASSPPGQSTDTQYF.

The CDR3 nucleotides are TGTGCCAGCAGTCCAACTACTTACAATGAGCAGTTCTTC. Its protein is CASSPTTYNEQFF. V and J are TRBV27 and TRBJ2-1, with D uncertain. The V gene's germline CDR1 is MNHEY and CDR2 SMNVEV (reference sequence). V was shortened by 5 bases and J by 4 bases, with 9 bases between the two germline ends. The CDR3 runs 13 residues.

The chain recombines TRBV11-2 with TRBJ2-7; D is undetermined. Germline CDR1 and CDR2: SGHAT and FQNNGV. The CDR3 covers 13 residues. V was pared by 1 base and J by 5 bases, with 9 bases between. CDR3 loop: CASSLVPHDEQYF. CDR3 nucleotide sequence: TGTGCCAGCAGCTTAGTCCCCCATGACGAGCAGTACTTC.

CDR3 sequence (DNA): TGCGCCAGCAGCCGACAGGGGCAAGAGACCCAGTACTTC. Translation: CASSRQGQETQYF. The rearrangement joins TRBV4-3 to TRBJ2-5, with 8 bases matching TRBD1. V trimming: 4 bases; J trimming: 2 bases; junction bases outside the gene matches: 0. The germline gives CDR1 LGHNA, CDR2 YSLEER. The CDR3 totals 13 residues.

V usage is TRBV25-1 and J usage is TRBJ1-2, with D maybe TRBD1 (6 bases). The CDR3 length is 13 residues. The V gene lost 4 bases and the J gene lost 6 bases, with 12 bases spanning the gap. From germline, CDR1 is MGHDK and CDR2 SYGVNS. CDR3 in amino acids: CASSGYRADGYTF. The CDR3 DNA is TGTGCCAGCAGTGGGTACAGGGCGGATGGCTACACCTTC.

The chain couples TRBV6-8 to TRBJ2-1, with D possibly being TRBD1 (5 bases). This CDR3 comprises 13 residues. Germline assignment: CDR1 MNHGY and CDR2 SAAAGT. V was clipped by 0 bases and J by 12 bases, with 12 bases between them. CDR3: CASSYSPDSAQFF. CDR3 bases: TGTGCCAGCAGTTACTCACCCGACAGTGCGCAGTTCTTC.

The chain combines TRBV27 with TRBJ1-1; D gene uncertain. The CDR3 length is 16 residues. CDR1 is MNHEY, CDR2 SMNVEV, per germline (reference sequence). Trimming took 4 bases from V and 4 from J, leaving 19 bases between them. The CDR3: CASSYTPPVTGTEAFF. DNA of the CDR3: TGTGCCAGCAGTTATACCCCCCCTGTTACGGGCACTGAAGCTTTCTTT.

The CDR3 DNA sequence: TGTGCCAGCAGCAACCGGGGGAGTGAAAAACTGTTTTTT. This translates into CASSNRGSEKLFF. The chain couples TRBV7-2 to TRBJ1-4; possible D gene TRBD1, 5 bases. The CDR3 consists of 13 residues. Deletions cut 5 bases from V and 7 bases from J, with 11 bases between. Germline loops: CDR1 SGHTA, CDR2 FQGNSA.

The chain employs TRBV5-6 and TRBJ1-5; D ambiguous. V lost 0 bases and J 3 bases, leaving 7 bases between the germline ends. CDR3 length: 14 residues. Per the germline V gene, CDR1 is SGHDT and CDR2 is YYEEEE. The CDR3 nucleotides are TGTGCCAGCAGCTTGGGGCGGAACAATCAGCCCCAGCATTTT. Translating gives CASSLGRNNQPQHF.

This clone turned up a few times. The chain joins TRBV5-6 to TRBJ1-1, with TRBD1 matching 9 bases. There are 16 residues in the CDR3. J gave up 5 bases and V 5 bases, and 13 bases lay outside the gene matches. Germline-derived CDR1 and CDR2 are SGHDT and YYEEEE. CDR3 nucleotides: TGTGCCAGCAGTGGAGGGGTGTACAGGGGGCTAACTGAAGCTTTCTTT. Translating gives CASSGGVYRGLTEAFF.

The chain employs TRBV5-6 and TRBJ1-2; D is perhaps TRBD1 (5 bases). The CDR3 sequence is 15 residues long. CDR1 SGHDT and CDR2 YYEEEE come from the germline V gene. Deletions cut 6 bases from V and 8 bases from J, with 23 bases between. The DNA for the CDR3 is TGTGCCAGCACCCAAAATCGGGGGACTTCCGAGGGCTACACCTTC. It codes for CASTQNRGTSEGYTF.

The CDR3 is CASSFPTGGSTEAFF. Here the CDR3 DNA reads TGTGCCAGCAGCTTCCCTACAGGGGGAAGCACTGAAGCTTTCTTT. This chain links TRBV7-8 with TRBJ1-1; 8 bases fit TRBD1. This CDR3 has 15 residues. After removal of 3 bases from V and 4 bases from J, the junction contained 7 bases not matched to a gene. Germline-derived CDR1 and CDR2 are SGHVS and FQNEAQ.

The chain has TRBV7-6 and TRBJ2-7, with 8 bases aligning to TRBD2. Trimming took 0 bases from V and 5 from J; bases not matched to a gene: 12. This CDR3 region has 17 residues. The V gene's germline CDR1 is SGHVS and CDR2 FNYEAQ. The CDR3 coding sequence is TGTGCCAGCAGCTTAGCCGGGCGGGGGGCCCTCGGTAACGAGCAGTACTTC. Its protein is CASSLAGRGALGNEQYF.

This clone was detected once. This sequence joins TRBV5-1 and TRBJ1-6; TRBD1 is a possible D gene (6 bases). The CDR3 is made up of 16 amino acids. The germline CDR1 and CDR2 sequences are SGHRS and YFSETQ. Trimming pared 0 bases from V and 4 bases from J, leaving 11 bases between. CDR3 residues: CASSLVGARYNSPLHF. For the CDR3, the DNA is TGCGCCAGCAGCTTGGTGGGGGCGAGATATAATTCACCCCTCCACTTT.

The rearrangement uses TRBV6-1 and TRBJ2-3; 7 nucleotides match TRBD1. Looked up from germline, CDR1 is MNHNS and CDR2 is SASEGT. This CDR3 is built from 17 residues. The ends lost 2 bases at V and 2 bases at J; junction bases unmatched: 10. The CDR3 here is CASSETVGDSPTDTQYF. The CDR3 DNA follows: TGTGCCAGCAGTGAAACCGTTGGGGACAGCCCCACAGATACGCAGTATTTT.

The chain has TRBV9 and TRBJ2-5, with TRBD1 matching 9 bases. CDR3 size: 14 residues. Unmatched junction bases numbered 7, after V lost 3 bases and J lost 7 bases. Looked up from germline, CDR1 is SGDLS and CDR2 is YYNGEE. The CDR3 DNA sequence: TGTGCCAGCAGCGCCACAGGGGGCCCAGGGACCCAGTACTTC. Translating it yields CASSATGGPGTQYF.

CDR3 amino acids: CASSLGVAGGEDTQYF. In DNA form, the CDR3 reads TGCGCCAGCAGCTTGGGAGTAGCGGGGGGGGAAGATACGCAGTATTTT. The chain recombines TRBV5-1 with TRBJ2-3; 11 positions agree with TRBD2. CDR3 length: 16 residues. The junction had 5 bases not matched to a gene; V was cut back by 0 bases and J by 5 bases. Germline CDR1 is SGHRS and CDR2 is YFSETQ.

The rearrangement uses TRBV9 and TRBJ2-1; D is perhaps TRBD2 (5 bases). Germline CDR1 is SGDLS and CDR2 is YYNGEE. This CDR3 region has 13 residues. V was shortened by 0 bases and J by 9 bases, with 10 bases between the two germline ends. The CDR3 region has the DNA TGTGCCAGCAGCGTAGAGAAGAGCGGTGAGCAGTTCTTC. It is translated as CASSVEKSGEQFF. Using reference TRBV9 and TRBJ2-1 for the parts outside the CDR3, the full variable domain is DSGVTQTPKHLITATGQRVTLRCSPRSGDLSVYWYQQSLDQGLQFLIQYYNGEERAKGNILERFSAQQFPDLHSELNLSSLELGDSALYFCASSVEKSGEQFFGPGTRLTVL.

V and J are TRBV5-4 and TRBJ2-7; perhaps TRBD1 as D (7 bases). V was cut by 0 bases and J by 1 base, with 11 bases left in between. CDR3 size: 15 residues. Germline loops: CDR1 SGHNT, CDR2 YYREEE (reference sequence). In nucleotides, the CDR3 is TGTGCCAGCAGCTTGGAACAGGGGAGGTCCTACGAGCAGTACTTC. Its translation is CASSLEQGRSYEQYF.